This T cell receptor beta chain stems from a study of blood T cell repertoires in COVID-19. Study-wide context: Material from acute and convalescent COVID-19 was sourced from the United States, Italy and Spain.

This clone was detected only once. Sequencing used immunoSEQ multiplex PCR; TCRdb keeps in-frame clones, though not all of them. Among more than 150,000 clones listed, 80% to 90% were seen once. V trimming: 6 bases; J trimming: 5 bases; junction bases outside the gene matches: 10. The CDR3 is 15 residues long. CDR1 and CDR2 from the germline V gene are WSHSY and SAAADI. The TCR was taken from a man between 60 and 75 years old with acute or convalescent COVID-19. The chain recombines TRBV10-2 with TRBJ2-3; 8 bases map to TRBD2. The source material was peripheral blood. CDR3 loop: CASRTSGRRKDTQYF. The CDR3 DNA reads TGCGCCAGCAGAACTAGCGGCAGGAGAAAAGATACGCAGTATTTT.